Listed below are T cell receptor beta chains from one sample, sequenced in a study of cytomegalovirus exposure and HLA in healthy donors. Sequencing used immunoSEQ multiplex PCR; TCRdb keeps in-frame clones, though not all of them. The sample gives 200,000 to 250,000 clones, over 80% of which show up once; roughly 5.4% is in the top ten. Sequenced sample: PBMCs. Receptor source: a woman aged 18-35 years in good health and CMV-seronegative. CDR3s include the opening cysteine and the closing phenylalanine or tryptophan. The D gene is left open where the match is weak. Clone size is stated in some rows and not others, as once, few, many or a class when expanded.

J gene	V gene	D gene	clone size	CDR3 protein	CDR3 DNA
TRBJ1-5	TRBV2	.	.	CASSVEGQANQPQHF	TGTGCCAGCAGTGTCGAGGGGCAGGCCAATCAGCCCCAGCATTTT
TRBJ2-6	TRBV29-1	.	.	CSVGGSFSGANVLTF	TGCAGCGTCGGAGGGAGTTTCTCTGGGGCCAACGTCCTGACTTTC
TRBJ2-7	TRBV10-3	TRBD1	few	CAISEPRGLGEQYF	TGTGCCATCAGTGAGCCCAGGGGGCTTGGCGAGCAGTACTTC
TRBJ1-1	TRBV7-9	.	.	CASSAGAGEAFF	TGTGCCAGCAGCGCTGGGGCGGGTGAAGCTTTCTTT
TRBJ2-1	TRBV5-1	.	.	CASSRTNEQFF	TGCGCCAGCAGTCGAACTAATGAGCAGTTCTTC
TRBJ1-5	TRBV14	TRBD1	.	CASSQETGQGNQPQHF	TGTGCCAGCAGCCAAGAGACAGGGCAGGGCAATCAGCCCCAGCATTTT
TRBJ2-1	TRBV2	.	.	CASSGGLRGSNEQFF	TGTGCCAGCAGTGGGGGCTTGCGAGGGTCCAATGAGCAGTTCTTC
TRBJ2-2	TRBV15	.	.	CATSRDRLQGELFF	TGTGCCACCAGCAGAGATCGACTCCAGGGGGAGCTGTTTTTT
TRBJ2-5	TRBV6-1	TRBD1	.	CASSQDRVRQETQYF	TGTGCCAGCAGTCAGGACAGGGTTAGACAAGAGACCCAGTACTTC
TRBJ1-5	TRBV19	.	.	CASSIDQPQHF	TGTGCCAGTAGTATAGATCAGCCCCAGCATTTT
TRBJ2-7	TRBV27	TRBD2	.	CASSFGLAGPSYEQYF	TGTGCCAGCAGTTTCGGACTAGCGGGACCCTCCTACGAGCAGTACTTC
TRBJ1-3	TRBV30	.	.	CAWSVTRVSGNTIYF	TGTGCCTGGAGTGTAACGAGGGTCTCTGGAAACACCATATATTTT
TRBJ1-2	TRBV19	.	.	CASSIRAASSPYGYTF	TGTGCCAGTAGTATTCGGGCAGCCTCCTCCCCCTATGGCTACACCTTC
TRBJ2-1	TRBV7-2	.	.	CASSVFMDEQFF	TGTGCCAGCAGCGTTTTTATGGATGAGCAGTTCTTC
TRBJ2-7	TRBV11-3	.	.	CASSHPGSSYEQYF	TGTGCCAGCAGCCATCCCGGGAGCTCCTACGAGCAGTACTTC
TRBJ2-7	TRBV29-1	.	.	CSVEGSSYEQYF	TGCAGCGTTGAGGGTAGCTCCTACGAGCAGTACTTC
TRBJ1-2	TRBV5-5	.	.	CASSWDFPGYGYTF	TGTGCCAGCAGCTGGGACTTCCCCGGCTATGGCTACACCTTC